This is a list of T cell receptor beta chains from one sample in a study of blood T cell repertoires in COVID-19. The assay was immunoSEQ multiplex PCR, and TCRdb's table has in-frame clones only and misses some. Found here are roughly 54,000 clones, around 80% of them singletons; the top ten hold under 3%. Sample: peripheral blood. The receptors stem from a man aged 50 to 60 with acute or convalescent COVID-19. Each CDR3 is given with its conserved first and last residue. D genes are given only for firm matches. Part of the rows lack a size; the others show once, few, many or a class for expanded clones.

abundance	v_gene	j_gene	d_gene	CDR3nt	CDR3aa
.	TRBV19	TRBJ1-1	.	TGTGCCAGTAGTATAGCAGGGAGGGGTAACACTGAAGCTTTCTTT	CASSIAGRGNTEAFF
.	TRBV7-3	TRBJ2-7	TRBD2	TGTGCCAGCAGCTTACACGAACGGACTAGCGGGACCTACGAGCAGTACTTC	CASSLHERTSGTYEQYF
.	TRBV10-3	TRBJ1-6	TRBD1	TGTGCCACCGGACAGGGGGTCTATAATTCACCCCTCCACTTT	CATGQGVYNSPLHF
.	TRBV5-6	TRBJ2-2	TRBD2	TGTGCCAGCAGCCACAGGACTAGTCGGACCGGGGAGCTGTTTTTT	CASSHRTSRTGELFF
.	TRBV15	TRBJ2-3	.	TGTGCCACCAGCAAAATCAGGGGTACTAGCACAGATACGCAGTATTTT	CATSKIRGTSTDTQYF
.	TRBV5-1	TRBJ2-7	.	TGCGCCAGCAGCTTGTTCCTAACTACCTACGAGCAGTACTTC	CASSLFLTTYEQYF
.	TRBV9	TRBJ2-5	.	TGTGCCAGCAGCGTAGAAGGGGGTTTTGAGACCCAGTACTTC	CASSVEGGFETQYF
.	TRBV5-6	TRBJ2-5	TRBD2	TGTGCCAGCAGCTCCCTGACTAGCGGGAGCAAGACCCAGTACTTC	CASSSLTSGSKTQYF
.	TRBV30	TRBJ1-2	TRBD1	TGTGCCTCAAGACAGGGGGCGGCGTTGAGCGGCTACACCTTC	CASRQGAALSGYTF
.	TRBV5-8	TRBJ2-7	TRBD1	TGTGCCAGCAGCACACGGGACAGGGGTTCCTACGAGCAGTACTTC	CASSTRDRGSYEQYF
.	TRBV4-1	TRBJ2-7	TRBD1	TGCGCCAGCAGCTTCCGCGGACAGGGTAGGGTCGAGCAGTACTTC	CASSFRGQGRVEQYF
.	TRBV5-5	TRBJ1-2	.	TGTGCCAGCAGCTTGGCGCAGACTTATGGCTACACCTTC	CASSLAQTYGYTF
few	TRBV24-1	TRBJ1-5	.	TGTGCCACCAGTGATACACAAGGGGTGGTGGATCAGCCCCAGCATTTT	CATSDTQGVVDQPQHF
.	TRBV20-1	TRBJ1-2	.	TGCAGTGCGCCCCTCGGCGGTGGCTACACCTTC	CSAPLGGGYTF
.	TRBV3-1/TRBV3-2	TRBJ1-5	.	TGTGCCAGCAGCCAAGACCCAGGGGGCAATCAGCCCCAGCATTTT	CASSQDPGGNQPQHF
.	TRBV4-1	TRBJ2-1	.	TGCGCCAGCAGCCAAGTAGCTTTAATAGCGGCTAATGAGCAGTTCTTC	CASSQVALIAANEQFF
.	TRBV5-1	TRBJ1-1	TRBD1	TGCGCCAGCAGCACCCCGGGACAGGGGGCAGCTGAAGCTTTCTTT	CASSTPGQGAAEAFF
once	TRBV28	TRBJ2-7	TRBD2	TGTGCCAGCAGGCTCGGAGGGGGACTAGCGCGTGGGGAGCAGTACTTC	CASRLGGGLARGEQYF
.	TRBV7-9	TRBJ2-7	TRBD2	TGTGCCAGCAGCTTACTAGCGGGGGGAGACGAGCAGTACTTC	CASSLLAGGDEQYF
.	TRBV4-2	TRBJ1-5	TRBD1	TGTGCCAGCAGCGACAGGGGCAATCAGCCCCAGCATTTT	CASSDRGNQPQHF
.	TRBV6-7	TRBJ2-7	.	TGTGCCAGCAGTTACTCGACATACGAGCAGTACTTC	CASSYSTYEQYF
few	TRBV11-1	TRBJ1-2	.	TGTGCCAGCAGCTTAGAGTCGCCAGCGAACTATGGCTACACCTTC	CASSLESPANYGYTF
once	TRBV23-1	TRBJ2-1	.	TGCGCCAGCAGTCAATCGCCAAGCGTGATTGAGCAGTTCTTC	CASSQSPSVIEQFF
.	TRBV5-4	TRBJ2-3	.	TGTGCCAGCAGCTTGGCGGGAGATACGCAGTATTTT	CASSLAGDTQYF
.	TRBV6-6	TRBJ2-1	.	TGTGCCGCTGGTCGGGGGAATGAGCAGTTCTTC	CAAGRGNEQFF
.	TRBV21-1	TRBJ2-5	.	TGTGCCAGCAGCAAAGTATTTAGGGGGCGCAGGATAAAAGAGACCCAGTACTTC	CASSKVFRGRRIKETQYF
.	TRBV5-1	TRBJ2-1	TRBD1	TGCGCCAGCAGCTCGTCCCGGACAGGGGGCATGTCCTACAATGAGCAGTTCTTC	CASSSSRTGGMSYNEQFF